This TCR beta chain was obtained from a study of Graves' ophthalmopathy and Graves' hyperthyroidism (dated by TCRdb to about 2018). For the study in its entirety: Peripheral blood samples were taken at the time of initial diagnosis, before any treatment was given. The 85 to 100 discovery patients were randomly split 7:3 into training and test sets. Following sampling, methimazole starting at 30 mg daily was administered to hyperthyroidism patients, and high-dose intravenous methylprednisolone was administered to ophthalmopathy patients. In total, some 140 blood samples were TCR-sequenced: under 45 ophthalmopathy, under 85 hyperthyroidism and about 17 hyperthyroidism-to-ophthalmopathy patients. To tell Graves' ophthalmopathy apart from Graves' hyperthyroidism, and to predict which patients would progress to ophthalmopathy, the study relied on TCR beta repertoire signatures. A discovery set of 95 to 100 patients (about 45 ophthalmopathy, 55 to 60 stable hyperthyroidism) was enrolled to explore V-J signatures distinguishing ophthalmopathy from hyperthyroidism. In several hyperthyroidism patients, the T-cell repertoires found in thyroid tissue were compared with those found in blood. The independent validation cohort included roughly 19 hyperthyroidism patients plus 17 patients who later progressed from hyperthyroidism to ophthalmopathy. Summary of the overall study and its limitations: In cross-validation, the 13-signature model distinguished ophthalmopathy from stable hyperthyroidism with nearly 90% sensitivity and about 84% specificity, and in the test set the corresponding values were approximately 80% and 75%. Among expanded thyroid clonotypes with frequency above 0.001, most also showed up in blood, which suggests that blood repertoires may reflect the thyroid immune response. Sample size was not predetermined statistically, and investigators were not blinded to group allocation. In validation, the model predicted ophthalmopathy progression with nearly 71% sensitivity and approximately 75% specificity; fewer than 15 predicted patients were CT-confirmed with GO in a median of approximately 6.5 months.

Hyperthyroidism was defined as stable when no progression to ophthalmopathy occurred within 18 months of follow-up. Hyperthyroidism patients were newly diagnosed, were aged 18 to 65 years, and had a disease duration under 2 months. Patients with other autoimmune diseases, uncontrolled infections, pregnancy or lactation were excluded. Diagnosis was based on clinical symptoms, serum thyroxine, TRAb, thyroid ultrasound and orbital computed tomography. Using Ficoll-Paque density gradient centrifugation, PBMCs were isolated from 9.5 to 10 ml of fresh peripheral blood. Trizol reagent was used to extract the total RNA, and its quality was then checked on an Agilent 2100 Bioanalyzer. A word on this clonotype: The antigen it recognizes is unknown. One base away lies a much larger clone, so this may be a sequencing read error.

For CDR1 and CDR2, the germline V gene lists MNHEY and SVGAGI. The CDR3 spans 15 residues, from the cysteine through the phenylalanine. The read is trimmed to its CDR3 DNA, 45 bases read in frame from base 1. For repertoire sequencing, the TCR beta CDR3 regions were amplified from RNA transcripts. A first-round RT-PCR used HTBI primers with the Qiagen OneStep RT-PCR kit, followed by a second-round multiplex PCR, size selection and purification. Libraries were sequenced on an Illumina HiSeq2000 using paired-end 100 bp reads. As for the original processing: SOAPnuke was used for read processing, and reads with adapters, uncalled bases, a mean Phred below 15, or no exact constant-primer or identifier match were discarded. COPE v1.2.5 was used to merge the high-quality paired reads. Each unique nucleotide sequence was treated as a clonotype, and MiTCR v1.1 was used to align the clonotypes to the IMGT TRB V, D and J references. Analysis was restricted to V-J combinations with a frequency above 0.0001, which covered roughly 99% of repertoires. A TCR clonal expansion and chaos score per V-J combination was defined as the ratio of F50 clonal expansion to chaos observed in the TCRdist matrix. Welch's t-statistics and random forest were used to reduce the features to 10 to 15 V-J combinations, which were then used as input to a naive Bayes classifier. The Morisita-Horn index was used to measure how similar the thyroid and blood repertoires were. The public reads were run again by TCRdb, first through fastp at Q25 and then through MiXCR, and only productive beta chains were kept. Merged by CDR3 protein, the rows form single entries marked with the most common genes and DNA. The V and J calls reflect TCRdb's pipeline rather than the authors' work. The sample table shows 500,000 to 700,000 distinct CDR3 sequences, and approximately 21% are seen once. Approximately 7.7% of the sample goes to the ten largest clones.

The sequencing sample was made of peripheral blood. Here the chain combines TRBV6-5 and TRBJ1-1, with TRBD1 tentatively as D gene (6 bases match). The source of this sequence is a woman aged 18-29 years with stable Graves' hyperthyroidism. Some clones in this sample may be carry-over from other donors' samples. Donor details come from another sample of the same person, matched by shared clones. The CDR3 protein is CAISYSYRENTEAFF. The sequenced DNA is TGTGCCATCAGTTACTCTTACAGGGAGAACACTGAAGCTTTCTTT.